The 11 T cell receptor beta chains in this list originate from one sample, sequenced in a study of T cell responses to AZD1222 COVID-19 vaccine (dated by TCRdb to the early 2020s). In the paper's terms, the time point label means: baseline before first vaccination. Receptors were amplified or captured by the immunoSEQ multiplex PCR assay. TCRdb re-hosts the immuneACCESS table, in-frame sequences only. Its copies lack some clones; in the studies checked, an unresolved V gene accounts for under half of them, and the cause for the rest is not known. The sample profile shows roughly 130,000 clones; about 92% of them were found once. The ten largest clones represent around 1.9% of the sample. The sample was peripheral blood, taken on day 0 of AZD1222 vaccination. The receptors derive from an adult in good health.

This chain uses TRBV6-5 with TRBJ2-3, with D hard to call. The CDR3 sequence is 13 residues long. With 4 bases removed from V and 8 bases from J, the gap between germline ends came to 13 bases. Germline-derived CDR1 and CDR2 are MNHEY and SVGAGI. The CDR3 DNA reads TGTGCCAGCAGTTCTCAAGGCTCACCTACGCAGTATTTT. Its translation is CASSSQGSPTQYF.

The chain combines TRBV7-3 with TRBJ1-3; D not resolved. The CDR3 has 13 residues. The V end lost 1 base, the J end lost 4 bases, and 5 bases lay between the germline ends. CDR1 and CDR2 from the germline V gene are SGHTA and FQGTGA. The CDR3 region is CASSLRPGNTIYF. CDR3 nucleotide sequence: TGTGCCAGCAGCTTAAGGCCGGGAAACACCATATATTTT. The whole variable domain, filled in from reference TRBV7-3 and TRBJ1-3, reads GAGVSQTPSNKVTEKGKYVELRCDPISGHTALYWYRQSLGQGPEFLIYFQGTGAADDSGLPNDRFFAVRPEGSVSTLKIQRTERGDSAVYLCASSLRPGNTIYFGEGSWLTVV.

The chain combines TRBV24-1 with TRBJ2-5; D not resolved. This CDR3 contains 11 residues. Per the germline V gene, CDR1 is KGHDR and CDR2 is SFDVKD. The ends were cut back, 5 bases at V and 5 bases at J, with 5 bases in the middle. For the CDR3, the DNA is TGTGCCACCAGTGTGGGGGAGACCCAGTACTTC. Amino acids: CATSVGETQYF.

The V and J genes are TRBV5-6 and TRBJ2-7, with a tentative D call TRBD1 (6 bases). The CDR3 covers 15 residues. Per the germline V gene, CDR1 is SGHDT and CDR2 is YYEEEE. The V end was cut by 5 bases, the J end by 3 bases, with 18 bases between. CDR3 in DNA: TGTGCCAGCAGGGGGCGGATGCTAGGGGGCTACGAGCAGTACTTC. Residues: CASRGRMLGGYEQYF. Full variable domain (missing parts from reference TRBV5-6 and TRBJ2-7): DAGVTQSPTHLIKTRGQQVTLRCSPKSGHDTVSWYQQALGQGPQFIFQYYEEEERQRGNFPDRFSGHQFPNYSSELNVNALLLGDSALYLCASRGRMLGGYEQYFGPGTRLTVT.

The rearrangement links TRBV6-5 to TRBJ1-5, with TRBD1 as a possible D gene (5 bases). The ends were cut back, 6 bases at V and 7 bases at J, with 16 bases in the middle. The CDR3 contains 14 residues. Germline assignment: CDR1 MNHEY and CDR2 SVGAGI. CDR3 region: CASRTGRDAQPQHF. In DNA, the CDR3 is TGTGCCAGCAGGACGGGTAGGGACGCACAGCCCCAGCATTTT.

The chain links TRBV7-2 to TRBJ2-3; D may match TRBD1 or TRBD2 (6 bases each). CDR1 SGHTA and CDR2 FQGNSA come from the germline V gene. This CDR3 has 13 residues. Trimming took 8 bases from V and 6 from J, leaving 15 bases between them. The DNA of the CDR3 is TGTGCCAGCCATCGGGGGCGTGGTGATACGCAGTATTTT. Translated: CASHRGRGDTQYF.

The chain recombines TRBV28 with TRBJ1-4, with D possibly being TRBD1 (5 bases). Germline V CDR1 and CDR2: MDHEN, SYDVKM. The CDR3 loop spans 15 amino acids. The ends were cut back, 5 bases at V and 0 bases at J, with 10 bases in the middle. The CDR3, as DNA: TGTGCCAGCAGTCTCGGGGGGGCAACTAATGAAAAACTGTTTTTT. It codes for CASSLGGATNEKLFF.

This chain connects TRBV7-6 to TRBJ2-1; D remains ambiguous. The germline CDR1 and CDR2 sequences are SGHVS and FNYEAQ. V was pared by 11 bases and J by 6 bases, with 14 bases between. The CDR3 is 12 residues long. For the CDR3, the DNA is TGTGCCTGCGCGCGTATTGGCAATGAGCAGTTCTTC. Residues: CACARIGNEQFF.

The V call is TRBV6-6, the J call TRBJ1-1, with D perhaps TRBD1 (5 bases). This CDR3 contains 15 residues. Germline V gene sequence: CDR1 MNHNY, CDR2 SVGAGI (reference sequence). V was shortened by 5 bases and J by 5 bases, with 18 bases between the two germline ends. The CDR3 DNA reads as TGTGCCAGCAGTCGAAGTGGGGACGGAAGTACTGAAGCTTTCTTT. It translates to CASSRSGDGSTEAFF.

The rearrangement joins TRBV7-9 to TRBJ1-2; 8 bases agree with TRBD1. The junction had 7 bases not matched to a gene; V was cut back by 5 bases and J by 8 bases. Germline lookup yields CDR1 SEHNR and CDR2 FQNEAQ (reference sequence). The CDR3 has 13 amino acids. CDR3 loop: CASSPPGGIGYTF. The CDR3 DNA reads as TGTGCCAGCAGCCCCCCAGGGGGCATAGGCTACACCTTC.

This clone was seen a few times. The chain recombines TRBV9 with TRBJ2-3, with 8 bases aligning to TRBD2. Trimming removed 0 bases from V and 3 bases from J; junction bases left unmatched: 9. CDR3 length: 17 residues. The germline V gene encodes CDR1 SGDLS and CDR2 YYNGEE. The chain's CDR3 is CASSVGGGLAGTDTQYF. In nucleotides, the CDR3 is TGTGCCAGCAGCGTAGGTGGTGGGCTAGCGGGTACAGATACGCAGTATTTT. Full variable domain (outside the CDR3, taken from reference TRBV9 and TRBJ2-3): DSGVTQTPKHLITATGQRVTLRCSPRSGDLSVYWYQQSLDQGLQFLIQYYNGEERAKGNILERFSAQQFPDLHSELNLSSLELGDSALYFCASSVGGGLAGTDTQYFGPGTRLTVL.